This entry lists 9 T cell receptor beta chains sequenced from one sample in a study of T cell responses to AZD1222 COVID-19 vaccine. The repertoire was sequenced with immunoSEQ multiplex PCR; TCRdb's copy has only in-frame clones and lacks some. The sample yields 150,000 to 200,000 clones, approximately 90% seen once. The sequencing here drew on peripheral blood, taken 28 days after the second AZD1222 dose. These receptors all stem from an adult who received the AZD1222 COVID-19 vaccine.

CDR3 sequence: CASSPGQSSYNEQFF. The CDR3, as DNA: TGCGCCAGCAGCCCCGGACAGAGCTCCTACAATGAGCAGTTCTTC. V is TRBV4-1 and J is TRBJ2-1; weak D call: TRBD1 (6 bases). The CDR3 has 15 amino acids. V was trimmed by 4 bases and J by 0 bases, leaving 10 bases between them. From germline, CDR1 is MGHRA and CDR2 YSYEKL.

The J gene is TRBJ2-7, the V gene TRBV25-1; D uncertain. This CDR3 region has 13 residues. The V and J ends lost 0 bases and 6 bases respectively, with 9 bases between them. CDR1 and CDR2 from the germline V gene are MGHDK and SYGVNS. The CDR3: CASSEYLSSEQYF. The CDR3 coding sequence is TGTGCCAGCAGTGAATACTTGTCTAGCGAGCAGTACTTC.

This clone came up once. This chain connects TRBV29-1 to TRBJ2-7; D uncertain. CDR3 length: 12 residues. V was cut by 4 bases and J by 4 bases, with 11 bases left in between. Looked up from germline, CDR1 is SQVTM and CDR2 is ANQGSEA. The CDR3 DNA sequence: TGCAGCGTTGGAACAGAACAATACGAGCAGTACTTC. Amino acid sequence: CSVGTEQYEQYF.

This clone was counted once. V is TRBV19 and J is TRBJ1-2, with 12 bases lining up with TRBD1. In germline, CDR1 is LNHDA, CDR2 SQIVND (reference sequence). V was pared by 7 bases and J by 4 bases, with 10 bases of the junction left unmatched. The CDR3 runs to 16 residues. CDR3 DNA sequence: TGTGCCAGTACCTCATGGGGACAGGGGGCGTCCTATGGCTACACCTTC. This encodes CASTSWGQGASYGYTF. The whole variable domain, filled in from reference TRBV19 and TRBJ1-2, reads DGGITQSPKYLFRKEGQNVTLSCEQNLNHDAMYWYRQDPGQGLRLIYYSQIVNDFQKGDIAEGYSVSREKKESFPLTVTSAQKNPTAFYLCASTSWGQGASYGYTFGSGTRLTVV.

The V gene is TRBV5-4, the J gene TRBJ1-4, with no clear D. This CDR3 is built from 14 residues. Germline V gene sequence: CDR1 SGHNT, CDR2 YYREEE (reference sequence). The V and J ends lost 4 bases and 5 bases respectively, with 12 bases between them. This CDR3 reads CASSRGRTNEKLFF. The CDR3 DNA follows: TGTGCCAGCAGCCGGGGAAGGACCAATGAAAAACTGTTTTTT. Based on the CDR3 plus reference TRBV5-4 and TRBJ1-4, the full variable domain is ETGVTQSPTHLIKTRGQQVTLRCSSQSGHNTVSWYQQALGQGPQFIFQYYREEENGRGNFPPRFSGLQFPNYSSELNVNALELDDSALYLCASSRGRTNEKLFFGSGTQLSVL.

V is TRBV30 and J is TRBJ1-2, with unresolved D. CDR3 length: 14 residues. Germline V gene sequence: CDR1 GTSNPN, CDR2 SVGIG (reference sequence). V lost 1 base and J lost 0, with 9 bases in between. The CDR3 spells CAWSAKEANYGYTF. The CDR3 DNA is TGTGCCTGGAGTGCGAAGGAGGCTAACTATGGCTACACCTTC.

This chain joins TRBV4-1 and TRBJ1-5; weak D call: TRBD1 (6 bases). From germline, CDR1 is MGHRA and CDR2 YSYEKL. V shed 5 bases and J shed 6 bases, with 17 bases lying between them. The length of the CDR3 is 15 residues. CDR3 sequence: CASSITLQGGQPQHF. The CDR3 DNA follows: TGCGCCAGCAGCATCACGTTACAGGGAGGTCAGCCCCAGCATTTT.

The chain carries TRBV5-6 and TRBJ2-2, with TRBD2 matching over 12 bases. Germline CDR1 is SGHDT and CDR2 is YYEEEE. This CDR3 is built from 16 residues. V was clipped by 2 bases and J by 4 bases; unmatched bases: 3. CDR3 sequence: CASSFRLAGATGELFF. CDR3 nucleotides: TGTGCCAGCAGCTTCAGACTAGCGGGAGCCACCGGGGAGCTGTTTTTT.

The gene calls are TRBV27 and TRBJ2-7; D call uncertain. Trimming removed 3 bases at V and 2 bases at J, with 11 bases between. From germline, CDR1 is MNHEY and CDR2 SMNVEV (reference sequence). The CDR3 runs to 14 residues. The CDR3 nucleotides read TGTGCCAGCAGTTTCCCCCCAGGTGCCTACGAGCAGTACTTC. Residues: CASSFPPGAYEQYF.